This TCR beta chain was sequenced for a study of blood T cell repertoires in COVID-19. For the study at large: Samples representing acute and convalescent COVID-19 were sourced from the United States, Italy and Spain.

Here immunoSEQ multiplex PCR was the method, and the copy in TCRdb shows in-frame clones only, minus some. Of tens of thousands of clones in the sample, approximately 80% are singletons; the top ten hold roughly a sixth. Germline-derived CDR1 and CDR2 are SNHLY and FYNNEI. The CDR3 runs 15 residues. Trimming pared 2 bases from V and 1 base from J, leaving 6 bases between. V and J are TRBV2 and TRBJ2-6, with D unresolved. The sequence was collected from a human donor in a cohort sampled during active COVID-19. The sequencing input was peripheral blood. CDR3 residues: CASSETVSGANVLTF. The DNA for the CDR3 is TGTGCCAGCAGTGAAACAGTTTCTGGGGCCAACGTCCTGACTTTC.